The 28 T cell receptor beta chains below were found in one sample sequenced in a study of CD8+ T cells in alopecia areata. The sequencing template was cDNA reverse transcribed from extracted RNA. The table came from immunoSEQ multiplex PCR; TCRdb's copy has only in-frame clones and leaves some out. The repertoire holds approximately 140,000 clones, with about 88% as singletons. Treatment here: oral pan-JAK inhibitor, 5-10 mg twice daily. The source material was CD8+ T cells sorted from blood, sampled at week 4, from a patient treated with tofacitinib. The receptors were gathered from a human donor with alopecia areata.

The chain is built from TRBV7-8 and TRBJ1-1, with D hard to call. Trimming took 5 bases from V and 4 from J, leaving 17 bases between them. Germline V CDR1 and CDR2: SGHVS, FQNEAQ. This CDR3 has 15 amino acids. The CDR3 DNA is TGTGCCAGCAGCCAGGAGTCGGGGATGCTCACTGAAGCTTTCTTT. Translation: CASSQESGMLTEAFF.

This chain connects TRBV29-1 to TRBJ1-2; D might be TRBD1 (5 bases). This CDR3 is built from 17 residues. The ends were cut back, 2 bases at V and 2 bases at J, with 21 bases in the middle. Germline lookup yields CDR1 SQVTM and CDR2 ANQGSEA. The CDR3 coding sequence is TGCAGCGTTGAATTTCAAGGCCAGGGAACACCCAACTATGGCTACACCTTC. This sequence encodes CSVEFQGQGTPNYGYTF.

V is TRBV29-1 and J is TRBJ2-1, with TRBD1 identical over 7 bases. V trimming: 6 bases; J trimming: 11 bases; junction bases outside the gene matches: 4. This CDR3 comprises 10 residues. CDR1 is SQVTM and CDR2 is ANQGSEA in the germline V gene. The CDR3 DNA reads TGCAGCGTAGAACAGGGGCAGCAGTTCTTC. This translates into CSVEQGQQFF.

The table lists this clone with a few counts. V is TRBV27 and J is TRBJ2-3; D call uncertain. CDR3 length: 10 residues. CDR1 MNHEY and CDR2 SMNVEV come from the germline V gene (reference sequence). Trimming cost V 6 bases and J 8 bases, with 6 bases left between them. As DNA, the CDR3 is TGTGCCAGCAGGAGAAGTACGCAGTATTTT. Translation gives CASRRSTQYF.

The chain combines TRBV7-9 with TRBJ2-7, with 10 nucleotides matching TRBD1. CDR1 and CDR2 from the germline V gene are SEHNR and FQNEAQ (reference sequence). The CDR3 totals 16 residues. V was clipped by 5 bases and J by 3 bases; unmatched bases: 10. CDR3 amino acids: CASSLGQGPTFYEQYF. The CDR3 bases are TGTGCCAGCAGCCTGGGACAGGGGCCCACCTTCTACGAGCAGTACTTC.

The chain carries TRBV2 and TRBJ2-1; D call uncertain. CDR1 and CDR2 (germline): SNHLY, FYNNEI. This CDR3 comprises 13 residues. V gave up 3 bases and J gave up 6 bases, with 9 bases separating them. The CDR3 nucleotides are TGTGCCAGCAGTGAGCTGGTGTCCAATGAGCAGTTCTTC. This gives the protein CASSELVSNEQFF. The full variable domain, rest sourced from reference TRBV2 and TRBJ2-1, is EPEVTQTPSHQVTQMGQEVILRCVPISNHLYFYWYRQILGQKVEFLVSFYNNEISEKSEIFDDQFSVERPDGSNFTLKIRSTKLEDSAMYFCASSELVSNEQFFGPGTRLTVL.

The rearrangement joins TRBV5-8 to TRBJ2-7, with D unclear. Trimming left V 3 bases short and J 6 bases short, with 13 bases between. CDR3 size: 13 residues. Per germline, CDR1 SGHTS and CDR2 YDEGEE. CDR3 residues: CASSSDLPAEQYF. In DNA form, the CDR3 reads TGTGCCAGCAGCTCTGACTTACCGGCCGAGCAGTACTTC.

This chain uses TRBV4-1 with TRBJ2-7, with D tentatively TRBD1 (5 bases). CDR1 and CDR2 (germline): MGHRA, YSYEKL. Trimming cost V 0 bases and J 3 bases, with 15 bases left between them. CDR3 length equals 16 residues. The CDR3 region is CASSQDKGQGYYEQYF. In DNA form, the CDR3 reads TGCGCCAGCAGCCAAGATAAGGGGCAGGGTTACTACGAGCAGTACTTC.

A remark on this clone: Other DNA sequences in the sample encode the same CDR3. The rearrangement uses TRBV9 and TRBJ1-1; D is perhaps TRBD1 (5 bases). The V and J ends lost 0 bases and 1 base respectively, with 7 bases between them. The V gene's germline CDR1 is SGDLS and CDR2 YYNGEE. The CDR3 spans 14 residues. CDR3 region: CASSVGTGNTEAFF. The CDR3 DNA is TGTGCCAGCAGCGTAGGTACAGGGAACACTGAAGCTTTCTTT.

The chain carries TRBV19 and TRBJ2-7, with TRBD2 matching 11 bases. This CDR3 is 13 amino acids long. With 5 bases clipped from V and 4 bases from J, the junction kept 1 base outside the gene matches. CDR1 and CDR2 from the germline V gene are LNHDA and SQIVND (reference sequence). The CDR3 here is CASSVAGGYEQYF. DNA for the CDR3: TGTGCCAGTAGTGTAGCGGGAGGGTACGAGCAGTACTTC.

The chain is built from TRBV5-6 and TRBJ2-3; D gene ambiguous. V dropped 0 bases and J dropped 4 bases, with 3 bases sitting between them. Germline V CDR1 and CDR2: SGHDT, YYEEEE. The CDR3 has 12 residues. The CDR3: CASSLESDTQYF. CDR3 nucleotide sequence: TGTGCCAGCAGCTTGGAATCAGATACGCAGTATTTT.

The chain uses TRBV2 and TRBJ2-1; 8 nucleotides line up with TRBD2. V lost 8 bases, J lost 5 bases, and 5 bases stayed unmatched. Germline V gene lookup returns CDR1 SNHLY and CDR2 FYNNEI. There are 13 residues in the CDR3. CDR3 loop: CASLLAGNNEQFF. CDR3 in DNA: TGTGCCAGCTTGCTAGCGGGCAACAATGAGCAGTTCTTC.

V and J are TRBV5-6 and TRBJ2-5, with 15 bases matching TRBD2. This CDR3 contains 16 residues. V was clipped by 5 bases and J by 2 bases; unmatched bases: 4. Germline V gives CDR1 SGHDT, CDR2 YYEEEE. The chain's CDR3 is CASSRGLAGGQETQYF. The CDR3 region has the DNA TGTGCCAGCAGTCGAGGACTAGCGGGAGGGCAAGAGACCCAGTACTTC. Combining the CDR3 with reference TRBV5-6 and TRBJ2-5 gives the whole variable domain DAGVTQSPTHLIKTRGQQVTLRCSPKSGHDTVSWYQQALGQGPQFIFQYYEEEERQRGNFPDRFSGHQFPNYSSELNVNALLLGDSALYLCASSRGLAGGQETQYFGPGTRLLVL.

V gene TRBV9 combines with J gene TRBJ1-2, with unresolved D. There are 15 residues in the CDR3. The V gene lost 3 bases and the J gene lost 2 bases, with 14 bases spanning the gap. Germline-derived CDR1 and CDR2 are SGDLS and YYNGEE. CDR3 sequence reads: CASSAPISFNYGYTF. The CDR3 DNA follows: TGTGCCAGCAGCGCACCGATTTCATTCAACTATGGCTACACCTTC.

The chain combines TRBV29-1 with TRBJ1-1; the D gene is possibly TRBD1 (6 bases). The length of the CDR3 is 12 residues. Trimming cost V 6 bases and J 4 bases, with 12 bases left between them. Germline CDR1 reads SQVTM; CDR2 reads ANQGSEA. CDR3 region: CSVALTGTEAFF. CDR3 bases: TGCAGCGTCGCTCTGACAGGCACTGAAGCTTTCTTT. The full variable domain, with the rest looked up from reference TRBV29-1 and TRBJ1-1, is SAVISQKPSRDICQRGTSLTIQCQVDSQVTMMFWYRQQPGQSLTLIATANQGSEATYESGFVIDKFPISRPNLTFSTLTVSNMSPEDSSIYLCSVALTGTEAFFGQGTRLTVV.

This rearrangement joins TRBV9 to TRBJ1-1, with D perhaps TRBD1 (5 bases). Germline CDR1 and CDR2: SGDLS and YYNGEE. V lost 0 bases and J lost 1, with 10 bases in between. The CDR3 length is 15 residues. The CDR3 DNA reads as TGTGCCAGCAGCGTAGCTGGGGGGGGGAACACTGAAGCTTTCTTT. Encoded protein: CASSVAGGGNTEAFF.

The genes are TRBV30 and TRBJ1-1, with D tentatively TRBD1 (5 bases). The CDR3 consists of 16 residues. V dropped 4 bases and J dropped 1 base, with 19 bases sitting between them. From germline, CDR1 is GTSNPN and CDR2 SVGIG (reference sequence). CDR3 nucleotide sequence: TGTGCCTGGACTCTCGCCTGGCAGGGTCCGAACACTGAAGCTTTCTTT. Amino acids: CAWTLAWQGPNTEAFF.

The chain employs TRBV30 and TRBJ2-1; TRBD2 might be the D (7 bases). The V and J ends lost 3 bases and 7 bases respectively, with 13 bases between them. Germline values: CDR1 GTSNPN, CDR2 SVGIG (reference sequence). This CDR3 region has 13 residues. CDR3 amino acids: CAWSLGRGNEQFF. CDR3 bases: TGTGCCTGGAGCTTAGGGAGGGGGAATGAGCAGTTCTTC.

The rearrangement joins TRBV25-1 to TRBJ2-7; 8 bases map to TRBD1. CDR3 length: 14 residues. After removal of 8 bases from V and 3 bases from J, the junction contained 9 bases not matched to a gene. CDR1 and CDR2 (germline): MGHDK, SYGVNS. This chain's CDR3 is CASPEWDRCYEQYF. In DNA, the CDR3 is TGTGCCAGCCCGGAGTGGGACAGGTGCTACGAGCAGTACTTC.

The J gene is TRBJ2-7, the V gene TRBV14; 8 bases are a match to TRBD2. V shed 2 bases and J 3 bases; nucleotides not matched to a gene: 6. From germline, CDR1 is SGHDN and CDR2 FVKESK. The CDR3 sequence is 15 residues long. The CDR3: CASSQNGLADYEQYF. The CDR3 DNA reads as TGTGCCAGCAGCCAAAACGGACTAGCCGACTACGAGCAGTACTTC.

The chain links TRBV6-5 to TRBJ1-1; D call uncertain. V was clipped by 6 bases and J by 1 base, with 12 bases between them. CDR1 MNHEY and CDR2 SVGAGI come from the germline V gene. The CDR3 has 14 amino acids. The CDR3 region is CASSLTSPNTEAFF. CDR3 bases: TGTGCCAGCAGCCTCACATCCCCGAACACTGAAGCTTTCTTT.

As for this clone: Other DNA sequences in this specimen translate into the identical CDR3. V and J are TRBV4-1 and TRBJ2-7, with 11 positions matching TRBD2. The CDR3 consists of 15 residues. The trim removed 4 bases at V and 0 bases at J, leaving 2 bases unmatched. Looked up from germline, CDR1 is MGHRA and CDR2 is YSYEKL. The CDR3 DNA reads TGCGCCAGCAGCCTAGGACTAGCGGGCTCCTACGAGCAGTACTTC. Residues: CASSLGLAGSYEQYF.

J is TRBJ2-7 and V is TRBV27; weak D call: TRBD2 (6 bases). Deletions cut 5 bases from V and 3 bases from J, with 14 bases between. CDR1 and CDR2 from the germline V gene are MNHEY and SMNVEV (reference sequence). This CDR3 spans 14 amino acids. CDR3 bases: TGTGCCAGCAGTCCGATTACTAGCAGCTACGAGCAGTACTTC. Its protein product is CASSPITSSYEQYF.

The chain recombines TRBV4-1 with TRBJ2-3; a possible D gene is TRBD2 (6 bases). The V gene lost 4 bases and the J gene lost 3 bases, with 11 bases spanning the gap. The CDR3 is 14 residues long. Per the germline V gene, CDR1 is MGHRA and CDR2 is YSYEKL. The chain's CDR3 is CASSPLAFTDTQYF. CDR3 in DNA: TGCGCCAGCAGCCCACTAGCTTTTACAGATACGCAGTATTTT.

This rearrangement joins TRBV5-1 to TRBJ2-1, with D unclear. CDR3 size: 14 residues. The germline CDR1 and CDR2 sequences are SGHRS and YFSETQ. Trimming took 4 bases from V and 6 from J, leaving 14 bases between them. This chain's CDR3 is CASSPELAINEQFF. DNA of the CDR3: TGCGCCAGCAGCCCTGAACTGGCAATCAATGAGCAGTTCTTC.

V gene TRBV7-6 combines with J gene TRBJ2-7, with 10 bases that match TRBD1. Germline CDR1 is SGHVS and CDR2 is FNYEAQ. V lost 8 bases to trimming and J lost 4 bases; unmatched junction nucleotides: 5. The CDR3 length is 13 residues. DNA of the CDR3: TGTGCCAGCGGACAGGGGGTTTCGTACGAGCAGTACTTC. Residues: CASGQGVSYEQYF. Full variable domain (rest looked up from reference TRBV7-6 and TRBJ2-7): GAGVSQSPRYKVTKRGQDVALRCDPISGHVSLYWYRQALGQGPEFLTYFNYEAQQDKSGLPNDRFSAERPEGSISTLTIQRTEQRDSAMYRCASGQGVSYEQYFGPGTRLTVT.

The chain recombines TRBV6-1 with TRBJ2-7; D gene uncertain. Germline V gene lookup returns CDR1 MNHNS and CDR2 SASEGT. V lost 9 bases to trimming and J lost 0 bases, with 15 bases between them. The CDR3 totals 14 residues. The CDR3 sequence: CASLGSVSSYEQYF. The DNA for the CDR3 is TGTGCCAGTCTGGGGTCAGTAAGCTCCTACGAGCAGTACTTC.

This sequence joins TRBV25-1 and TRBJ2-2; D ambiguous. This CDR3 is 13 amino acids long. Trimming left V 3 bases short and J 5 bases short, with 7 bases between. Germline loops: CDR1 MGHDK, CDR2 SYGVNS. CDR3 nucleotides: TGTGCCAGCAGTGAGTGGAGTACCGGGGAGCTGTTTTTT. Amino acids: CASSEWSTGELFF.